The entry below describes one T cell receptor (beta chain). Its antigen is unidentified. Clones were sequenced by immunoSEQ multiplex PCR, and TCRdb holds only the in-frame ones, with some missing. This table has 100,000 to 150,000 clones, 85% to 90% appearing once. The record originates from a study of T cell responses to AZD1222 COVID-19 vaccine. General study results and limits: White British people made up most donors, females outnumbered males, and clonal diversity was possibly underestimated. Baseline seropositivity characterized only six or seven AZD1222 recipients. None of the repertoires were sampled until the peak T cell response had passed. As reported, nearly half of all spike-specific TCRs target variant regions that are unmutated.

Germline CDR1 LNHDA, CDR2 SQIVND (reference sequence). The CDR3 sequence is 14 residues long. The V end lost 8 bases, the J end lost 6 bases, and 17 bases lay between the germline ends. The rearrangement links TRBV19 to TRBJ1-5, with D perhaps TRBD1 (6 bases). The material was peripheral blood, obtained 28 days after the second AZD1222 dose. This TCR was sampled from an adult who received the AZD1222 COVID-19 vaccine. The CDR3 spells CASAQGPLSQPQHF. The CDR3 nucleotides read TGTGCCAGTGCCCAGGGGCCACTGAGTCAGCCCCAGCATTTT.